A single sample is the source of the 2 T cell receptor beta chains below, sequenced in a study of blood T cell repertoires in COVID-19. Here immunoSEQ multiplex PCR was the method, and the copy in TCRdb shows in-frame clones only, minus some. This table has about 100,000 clones, about 80% appearing once. Sequenced material: peripheral blood. The receptors originated from a man in his 70s with active or convalescent COVID-19.

The chain uses TRBV12-5 and TRBJ2-2; 13 bases align to TRBD2. Germline V CDR1 and CDR2: LGHNT, FRNRAP. The trim removed 6 bases at V and 7 bases at J, leaving 8 bases unmatched. This CDR3 region has 16 residues. The CDR3 nucleotides read TGTGCTAGTGGGACCGGGACTAGCGGGGCGGACGGGGAGCTGTTTTTT. It specifies CASGTGTSGADGELFF. The full variable domain, with the rest looked up from reference TRBV12-5 and TRBJ2-2, is DARVTQTPRHKVTEMGQEVTMRCQPILGHNTVFWYRQTMMQGLELLAYFRNRAPLDDSGMPKDRFSAEMPDATLATLKIQPSEPRDSAVYFCASGTGTSGADGELFFGEGSRLTVL.

This clone was seen just once. The gene calls are TRBV28 and TRBJ1-2; tentative D call: TRBD1 (5 bases). The CDR3 runs 15 residues. The germline V gene encodes CDR1 MDHEN and CDR2 SYDVKM. Trimming removed 1 base at V and 6 bases at J, with 15 bases between. The CDR3: CASSLSGRGKDGYTF. The DNA for the CDR3 is TGTGCCAGCAGTTTATCGGGGCGGGGAAAAGATGGCTACACCTTC.